This T cell receptor beta chain was identified in a study of cytomegalovirus exposure and HLA in healthy donors. Regarding the study as a whole: Most TCRs appeared rarely, but some public TCRs recurred in many donors. As was reported, the classifier diagnosed cytomegalovirus status with high specificity and sensitivity.

The data were produced by immunoSEQ multiplex PCR, yet TCRdb's version contains in-frame clones alone and is incomplete. The sample lists over 200,000 clones, around 90% occurring once. The donors were in the roughly 120-subject validation cohort; that cohort was separate from the approximately 700-subject first cohort. The germline gives CDR1 SGDLS, CDR2 YYNGEE. Trimming pared 0 bases from V and 5 bases from J, leaving 13 bases between. The CDR3 extends over 15 amino acids. This clone turned up a few times. Its target is unknown. Sequencing used PBMCs. This TCR came from a woman between 18 and 29 years old in good health and CMV-seronegative. This chain joins TRBV9 and TRBJ2-3, with a tentative D call TRBD1 (6 bases). Written as DNA, the CDR3 is TGTGCCAGCAGCGTAGGGGACACCAGAGGAGATACGCAGTATTTT. Encoded protein: CASSVGDTRGDTQYF. Supplemented by reference TRBV9 and TRBJ2-3, the full variable domain reads DSGVTQTPKHLITATGQRVTLRCSPRSGDLSVYWYQQSLDQGLQFLIQYYNGEERAKGNILERFSAQQFPDLHSELNLSSLELGDSALYFCASSVGDTRGDTQYFGPGTRLTVL.